Here is one TCR beta chain with its context. The antigen is not known. Diagnoses were made from clinical symptoms, serum measures (thyroxine and TRAb), thyroid ultrasound and orbital computed tomography. The data originate from a study of T cells in Graves' hyperthyroidism and ophthalmopathy. General study findings and limits: By a 13 V-J model, ophthalmopathy was set apart from stable hyperthyroidism.

RNA transcripts were the template for amplifying TCR beta CDR3 regions. A first-round RT-PCR of the TCR CDR3 used the HTBI primer set. TCRdb re-analysed the multiplex PCR reads in MiXCR, keeping a single row per CDR3 protein. The sample has about 520,000 distinct CDR3 sequences; roughly 24% are singletons. The V and J ends lost 8 bases and 1 base respectively, with 10 bases between them. In germline, CDR1 is MNHNS, CDR2 SASEGT. The CDR3 is made up of 13 amino acids. Material: blood. This sequence joins TRBV6-1 and TRBJ2-3; D is unclear. This TCR was recovered from a woman aged 25-40 years with Graves' ophthalmopathy. As DNA, the CDR3 is TGTGCCAGCTTCTGGTCCGGCACAGATACGCAGTATTTT. Translating gives CASFWSGTDTQYF.